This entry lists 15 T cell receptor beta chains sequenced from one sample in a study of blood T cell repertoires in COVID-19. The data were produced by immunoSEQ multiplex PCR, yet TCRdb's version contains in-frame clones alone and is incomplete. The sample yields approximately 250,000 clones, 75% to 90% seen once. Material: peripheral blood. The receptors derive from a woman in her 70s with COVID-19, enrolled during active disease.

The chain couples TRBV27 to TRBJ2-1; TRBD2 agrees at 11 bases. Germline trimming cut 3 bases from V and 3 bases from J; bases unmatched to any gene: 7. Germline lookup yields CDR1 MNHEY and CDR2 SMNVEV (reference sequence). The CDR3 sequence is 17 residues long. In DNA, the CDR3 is TGTGCCAGCAGTTTCCTAATGACTAGCGGGGACTACAATGAGCAGTTCTTC. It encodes CASSFLMTSGDYNEQFF.

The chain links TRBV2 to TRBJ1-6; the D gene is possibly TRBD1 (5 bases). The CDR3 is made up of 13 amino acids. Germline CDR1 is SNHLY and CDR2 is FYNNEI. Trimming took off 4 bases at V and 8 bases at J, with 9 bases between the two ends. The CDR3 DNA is TGTGCCAGCAGTGGACAGCCTTATTCACCCCTCCACTTT. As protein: CASSGQPYSPLHF.

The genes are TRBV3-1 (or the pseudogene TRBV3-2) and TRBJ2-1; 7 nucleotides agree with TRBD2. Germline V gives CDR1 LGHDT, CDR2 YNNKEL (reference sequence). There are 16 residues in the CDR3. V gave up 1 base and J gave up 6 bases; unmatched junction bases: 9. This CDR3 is CASSQGLAVGLNEQFF. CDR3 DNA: TGTGCCAGCAGCCAAGGACTAGCCGTCGGGCTCAATGAGCAGTTCTTC.

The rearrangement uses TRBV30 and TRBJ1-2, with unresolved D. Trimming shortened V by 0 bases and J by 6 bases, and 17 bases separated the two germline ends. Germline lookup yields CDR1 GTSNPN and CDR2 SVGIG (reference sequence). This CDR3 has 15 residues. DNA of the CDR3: TGTGCCTGGAGTGTTCCGGGTCAGTCGCCGGATGGCTACACCTTC. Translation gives CAWSVPGQSPDGYTF.

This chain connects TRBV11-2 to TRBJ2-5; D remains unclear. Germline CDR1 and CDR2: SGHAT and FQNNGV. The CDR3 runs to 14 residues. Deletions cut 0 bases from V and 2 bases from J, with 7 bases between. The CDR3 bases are TGTGCCAGCAGCTTAGATCTTTCTCAAGAGACCCAGTACTTC. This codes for CASSLDLSQETQYF.

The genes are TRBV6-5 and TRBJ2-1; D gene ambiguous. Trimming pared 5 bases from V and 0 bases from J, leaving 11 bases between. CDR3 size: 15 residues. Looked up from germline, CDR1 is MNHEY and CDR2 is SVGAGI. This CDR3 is CASSTEYSSYNEQFF. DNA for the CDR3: TGTGCCAGCAGTACAGAGTACAGCTCCTACAATGAGCAGTTCTTC.

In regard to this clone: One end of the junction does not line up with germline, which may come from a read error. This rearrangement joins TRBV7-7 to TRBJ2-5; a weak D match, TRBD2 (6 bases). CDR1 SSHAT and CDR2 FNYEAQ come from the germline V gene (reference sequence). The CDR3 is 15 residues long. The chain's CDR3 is CASSLVAGIVETQYF. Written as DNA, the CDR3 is TGTGCTAGCAGCTTAGTCGCGGGAATTGTTGAGACCCAGTACTTC.

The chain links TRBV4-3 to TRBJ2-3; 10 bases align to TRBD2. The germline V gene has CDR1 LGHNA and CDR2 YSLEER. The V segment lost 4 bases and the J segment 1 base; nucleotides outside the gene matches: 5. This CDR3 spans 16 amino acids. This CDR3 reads CASSPLAGAGTDTQYF. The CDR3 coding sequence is TGCGCCAGCAGCCCGCTAGCGGGAGCTGGCACAGATACGCAGTATTTT.

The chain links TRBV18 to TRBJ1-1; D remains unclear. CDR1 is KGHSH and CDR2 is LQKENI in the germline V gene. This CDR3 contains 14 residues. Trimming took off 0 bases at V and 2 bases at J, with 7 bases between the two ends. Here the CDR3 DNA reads TGTGCCAGCTCACCACCAGCTACTAACACTGAAGCTTTCTTT. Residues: CASSPPATNTEAFF.

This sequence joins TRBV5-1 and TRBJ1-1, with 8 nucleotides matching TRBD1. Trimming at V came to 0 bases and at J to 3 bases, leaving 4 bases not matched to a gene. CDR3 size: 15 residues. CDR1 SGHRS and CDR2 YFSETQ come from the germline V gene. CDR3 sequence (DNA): TGCGCCAGCAGCTTGGGGACAGGGTCGGACACTGAAGCTTTCTTT. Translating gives CASSLGTGSDTEAFF.

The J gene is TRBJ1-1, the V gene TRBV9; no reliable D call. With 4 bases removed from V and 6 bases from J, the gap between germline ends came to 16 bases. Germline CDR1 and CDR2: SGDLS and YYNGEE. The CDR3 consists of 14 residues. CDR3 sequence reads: CASSPINSRAEAFF. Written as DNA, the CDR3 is TGTGCCAGCAGCCCCATAAATAGCCGAGCTGAAGCTTTCTTT.

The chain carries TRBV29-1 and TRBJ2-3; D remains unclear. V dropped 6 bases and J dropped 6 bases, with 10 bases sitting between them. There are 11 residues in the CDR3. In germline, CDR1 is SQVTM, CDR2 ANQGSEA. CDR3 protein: CSVSLDDTQYF. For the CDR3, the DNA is TGCAGCGTCTCCCTAGACGATACGCAGTATTTT.

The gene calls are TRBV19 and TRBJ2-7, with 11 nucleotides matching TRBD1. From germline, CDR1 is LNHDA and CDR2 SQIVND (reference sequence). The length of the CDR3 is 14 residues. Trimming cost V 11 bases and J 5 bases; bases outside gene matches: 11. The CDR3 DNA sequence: TGTGCCTCCCGACGGACAGGGGGCGAGAACGAGCAGTACTTC. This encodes CASRRTGGENEQYF.

The CDR3, as DNA: TGTGCCAGTAGTATCTCAGGGGGCCAGCCCCAGCATTTT. The encoded protein is CASSISGGQPQHF. The chain recombines TRBV19 with TRBJ1-5, with 8 nucleotides matching TRBD1. The CDR3 is made up of 13 amino acids. The V gene's germline CDR1 is LNHDA and CDR2 SQIVND (reference sequence). V dropped 3 bases and J dropped 7; count of bases not matched to a gene: 2.

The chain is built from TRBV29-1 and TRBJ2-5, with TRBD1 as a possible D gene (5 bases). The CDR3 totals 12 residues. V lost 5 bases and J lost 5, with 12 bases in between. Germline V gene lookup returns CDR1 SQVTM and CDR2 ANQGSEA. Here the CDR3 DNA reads TGCAGCGTTTCGACAGTTGGCGAGACCCAGTACTTC. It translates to CSVSTVGETQYF.